The clone carrying this T cell receptor (beta chain) was observed many times. Its specificity is not known. Those patients with uncontrolled infection, other autoimmune disease, pregnancy or lactation were excluded. Template material for amplifying TCR beta CDR3 regions consisted of RNA transcripts. First-round RT-PCR with HTBI primers amplified the TCR CDR3 region. TCRdb reanalysed the multiplex PCR reads using MiXCR and keeps one entry per CDR3 protein. The sample yields about 640,000 distinct CDR3 sequences, about a fifth seen once. The data stem from a study of T cells in Graves' hyperthyroidism and ophthalmopathy. General study results and limits: Ophthalmopathy and stable hyperthyroidism were told apart by a 13 V-J model.

The length of the CDR3 is 15 residues. With 8 bases removed from V and 3 bases from J, the gap between germline ends came to 20 bases. From germline, CDR1 is SGHAT and CDR2 FQNNGV. This TCR derives from a man under 40 with Graves' ophthalmopathy. The sequenced sample was blood. The J gene is TRBJ2-7, the V gene TRBV11-2; D might be TRBD2 (5 bases). The CDR3 here is CASRQDIGSGYEQYF. The CDR3 DNA reads TGTGCCAGCCGACAAGACATAGGGAGCGGCTACGAGCAGTACTTC.